Each of the 10 T cell receptor beta chains below was sequenced from the same sample in a study of blood T cell repertoires in COVID-19. TCRdb's copy holds only in-frame clones and misses some; the assay was immunoSEQ multiplex PCR. The profile shows some 180,000 clones, approximately 90% of them singletons. The sample consisted of peripheral blood. Receptors were obtained from a man in his sixties with active or convalescent COVID-19.

J is TRBJ1-1 and V is TRBV2; D gene unclear. The CDR3 contains 15 residues. The ends were cut back, 2 bases at V and 4 bases at J, with 14 bases in the middle. Germline CDR1 SNHLY, CDR2 FYNNEI. DNA of the CDR3: TGTGCCAGCAGTGAACGGAACAGTTTAGGCACTGAAGCTTTCTTT. This translates into CASSERNSLGTEAFF.

The chain recombines TRBV2 with TRBJ1-3; TRBD1 might be the D (5 bases). With 8 bases removed from V and 0 bases from J, the gap between germline ends came to 11 bases. Germline CDR1 and CDR2: SNHLY and FYNNEI. The CDR3 sequence is 14 residues long. The CDR3 DNA sequence: TGTGCCAGCGGGGCGGGGTCCTCTGGAAACACCATATATTTT. Its protein product is CASGAGSSGNTIYF.

The chain couples TRBV6-5 to TRBJ1-5, with 8 bases lining up with TRBD1. V was clipped by 8 bases and J by 2 bases; unmatched bases: 8. Germline V gene lookup returns CDR1 MNHEY and CDR2 SVGAGI. The CDR3 sequence is 15 residues long. The CDR3 is CASGTQGARNQPQHF. The CDR3 nucleotides are TGTGCCAGCGGCACCCAGGGGGCGCGCAATCAGCCCCAGCATTTT.

The CDR3, as DNA: TGTGCCAGCAGCTTCCAGACAGGGTCCGAGCAGTACTTC. It yields the protein CASSFQTGSEQYF. The V gene is TRBV5-5, the J gene TRBJ2-7; the match to TRBD1 covers 7 bases. Trimming at V came to 2 bases and at J to 6 bases, leaving 5 bases not matched to a gene. CDR3 length: 13 amino acids. Germline V lookup: CDR1 SGHKS, CDR2 YYEKEE (reference sequence).

The chain carries TRBV2 and TRBJ1-2, with 7 bases that match TRBD1. Germline CDR1 SNHLY, CDR2 FYNNEI. The CDR3 covers 16 residues. V gave up 0 bases and J gave up 8 bases; unmatched junction bases: 12. The CDR3, as DNA: TGTGCCAGCAGTGAAGCGCGGGCAGGGGGGTATCAGGGCTACACCTTC. Residues: CASSEARAGGYQGYTF.

The CDR3 region is CSVEVPNIYGYTF. CDR3 in DNA: TGCAGCGTTGAAGTCCCCAACATATATGGCTACACCTTC. The chain carries TRBV29-1 and TRBJ1-2; D not resolved. V shed 1 base and J shed 5 bases, with 11 bases lying between them. In germline, CDR1 is SQVTM, CDR2 ANQGSEA. This CDR3 region has 13 residues.

The chain employs TRBV18 and TRBJ2-5; 7 bases align to TRBD2. Trimming at V came to 6 bases and at J to 3 bases, leaving 19 bases not matched to a gene. CDR3 length: 18 amino acids. Looked up from germline, CDR1 is KGHSH and CDR2 is LQKENI. DNA of the CDR3: TGTGCCAGCTCCCCATTTCCATTTATTGGCGGGGGAGAAGAGACCCAGTACTTC. Its translation is CASSPFPFIGGGEETQYF.

Comment on this clone: The sample carries other DNA sequences with the same CDR3. The V gene is TRBV5-1, the J gene TRBJ1-6; possible D gene TRBD1, 6 bases. V was trimmed by 1 base and J by 5 bases, leaving 10 bases between them. Germline V gene data show CDR1 as SGHRS and CDR2 as YFSETQ. This CDR3 is 15 amino acids long. The CDR3 sequence is CASSLLQGDNSPLHF. In nucleotides, the CDR3 is TGCGCCAGCAGCTTGTTACAGGGAGATAATTCACCCCTCCACTTT.

V is TRBV5-1 and J is TRBJ1-2, with a tentative D call TRBD1 (6 bases). Deletions cut 5 bases from V and 8 bases from J, with 22 bases between. CDR3 length: 15 amino acids. Germline CDR1 and CDR2: SGHRS and YFSETQ. This chain's CDR3 is CASSLEGRQGSGYTF. The CDR3 nucleotides are TGCGCCAGCAGTCTGGAAGGCCGGCAGGGGTCAGGCTACACCTTC.

Only a few counts were recorded for this clone. This chain joins TRBV3-1 (or the pseudogene TRBV3-2) and TRBJ2-1; D is undetermined. Trimming removed 1 base from V and 4 bases from J, with 8 bases in between. Germline lookup yields CDR1 LGHDT and CDR2 YNNKEL (reference sequence). This CDR3 region has 14 residues. This CDR3 is CASSQVGLYNEQFF. In DNA form, the CDR3 reads TGTGCCAGCAGCCAAGTTGGCCTGTACAATGAGCAGTTCTTC.